The T cell receptor (beta chain) described here comes from a study of T cells in Graves' hyperthyroidism and ophthalmopathy. TCR beta CDR3 region amplification was performed from RNA transcripts. HTBI primers were employed in a first-round RT-PCR of the TCR CDR3. TCRdb reprocessed the multiplex PCR reads with MiXCR, giving one entry per CDR3 protein. The sample carries 500,000 to 550,000 distinct CDR3 sequences, around 20% recorded once. Trimming removed 5 bases from V and 5 bases from J; junction bases left unmatched: 7. The V gene's germline CDR1 is LNHDA and CDR2 SQIVND (reference sequence). The CDR3 length is 14 residues. Thyroid ultrasound, orbital computed tomography, clinical symptoms, and serum thyroxine and TRAb underpinned diagnoses. Source material for PBMCs was more than 7.5 ml fresh peripheral blood.

The sequence was collected from a man between 18 and 35 years old with Graves' hyperthyroidism. This rearrangement joins TRBV19 to TRBJ1-2; 8 nucleotides agree with TRBD1. Sequencing was performed on blood. CDR3 in amino acids: CASSPGGAWYGYTF. The CDR3 nucleotides are TGTGCCAGTAGTCCAGGGGGCGCTTGGTATGGCTACACCTTC.